Presented here are 13 T cell receptor beta chains from one specimen sequenced in a study of T cell responses to AZD1222 COVID-19 vaccine. The assay was immunoSEQ multiplex PCR, and TCRdb's table has in-frame clones only and misses some. The table has about 140,000 clones, almost 90% seen once. Sample: peripheral blood, taken 28 days after the second AZD1222 dose. Receptors originate from an adult who received the AZD1222 COVID-19 vaccine.

This chain links TRBV5-5 with TRBJ1-3; D is perhaps TRBD1 (5 bases). The V end was cut by 4 bases, the J end by 2 bases, with 13 bases between. CDR1 is SGHKS and CDR2 is YYEKEE in the germline V gene (reference sequence). The CDR3 consists of 15 residues. CDR3 in DNA: TGTGCCAGCAGCCCGGGGGTAGTCGCTGGAAACACCATATATTTT. Encoded protein: CASSPGVVAGNTIYF.

The V and J genes are TRBV7-9 and TRBJ1-2, with D possibly TRBD1 on 5 matching bases. The germline gives CDR1 SEHNR, CDR2 FQNEAQ (reference sequence). Trimming stripped 5 bases from V and 4 bases from J, with 11 bases between. This CDR3 is built from 13 residues. CDR3 DNA sequence: TGTGCCAGCAGCCGCCGGGACGGCTATGGCTACACCTTC. The encoded protein is CASSRRDGYGYTF. The full variable domain, with the rest looked up from reference TRBV7-9 and TRBJ1-2, is DTGVSQNPRHKITKRGQNVTFRCDPISEHNRLYWYRQTLGQGPEFLTYFQNEAQLEKSRLLSDRFSAERPKGSFSTLEIQRTEQGDSAMYLCASSRRDGYGYTFGSGTRLTVV.

This chain uses TRBV6-5 with TRBJ1-2, with D possibly matching TRBD1 (6 bases). Germline CDR1 and CDR2: MNHEY and SVGAGI. The germline V and J ends were trimmed by 8 bases and 7 bases, with 20 bases remaining between them. The CDR3 has 14 amino acids. CDR3 nucleotides: TGTGCCAGCCTCCCCTCTCTAAGCAGGGGTGGCTACACCTTC. Encoded protein: CASLPSLSRGGYTF.

V usage is TRBV5-6 and J usage is TRBJ2-7, with 12 bases identical to TRBD2. CDR3 size: 16 residues. The ends lost 2 bases at V and 3 bases at J; junction bases unmatched: 6. Germline V CDR1 and CDR2: SGHDT, YYEEEE. The CDR3 nucleotides read TGTGCCAGCAGCTTACTAGCGGGAGGTATCGTCTACGAGCAGTACTTC. This gives the protein CASSLLAGGIVYEQYF. Filled out from reference TRBV5-6 and TRBJ2-7, the complete variable domain reads DAGVTQSPTHLIKTRGQQVTLRCSPKSGHDTVSWYQQALGQGPQFIFQYYEEEERQRGNFPDRFSGHQFPNYSSELNVNALLLGDSALYLCASSLLAGGIVYEQYFGPGTRLTVT.

This chain connects TRBV21-1 to TRBJ2-5. TRBV21-1 corresponds to a pseudogene. This CDR3 spans 13 amino acids. CDR3 DNA sequence: TGTGCCAGTACTGGGTGGGTTCAAGAGACCCAGTACTTC. Translated, it gives CASTGWVQETQYF.

The rearrangement links TRBV28 to TRBJ1-4; TRBD1 agrees at 8 bases. The CDR3 has 14 amino acids. The J segment lost 5 bases and the V segment lost 6 bases, leaving 5 bases of the junction unmatched. Germline CDR1 is MDHEN and CDR2 is SYDVKM. The CDR3 DNA reads as TGTGCCAGCAGACAGGACAGGGTGAATGAAAAACTGTTTTTT. The encoded protein is CASRQDRVNEKLFF.

V and J are TRBV2 and TRBJ1-1; no firm D call. Germline CDR1 and CDR2: SNHLY and FYNNEI. This CDR3 is 15 amino acids long. V was cut by 2 bases and J by 0 bases, with 10 bases left in between. DNA of the CDR3: TGTGCCAGCAGTGAATTTGAAGTAATGAACACTGAAGCTTTCTTT. It is translated as CASSEFEVMNTEAFF. The full variable domain, completed using reference TRBV2 and TRBJ1-1, is EPEVTQTPSHQVTQMGQEVILRCVPISNHLYFYWYRQILGQKVEFLVSFYNNEISEKSEIFDDQFSVERPDGSNFTLKIRSTKLEDSAMYFCASSEFEVMNTEAFFGQGTRLTVV.

This clone was observed once. The chain has TRBV7-2 and TRBJ2-1; 10 bases line up with TRBD2. Germline-derived CDR1 and CDR2 are SGHTA and FQGNSA. V was pared by 0 bases and J by 5 bases, with 4 bases of the junction left unmatched. The CDR3 is 16 residues long. Here the CDR3 reads CASSLASGRTDNEQFF. The CDR3 DNA is TGTGCCAGCAGCTTAGCTAGCGGGAGGACGGACAATGAGCAGTTCTTC.

The rearrangement joins TRBV28 to TRBJ1-6; TRBD1 matches 12 bases. The CDR3 runs to 16 residues. Germline CDR1 reads MDHEN; CDR2 reads SYDVKM. J gave up 16 bases and V 4 bases, and 14 bases lay outside the gene matches. This chain's CDR3 is CASSSSGQGADRRLHF. The DNA of the CDR3 is TGTGCCAGCAGTTCATCGGGACAGGGGGCGGATCGCCGGCTCCACTTT.

The J gene is TRBJ1-3, the V gene TRBV6-6; possibly TRBD1 for D (6 bases). Between the trimmed V and J ends, which lost 7 bases and 4 bases, there was a span of 17 bases. The CDR3 covers 15 residues. Per the germline V gene, CDR1 is MNHNY and CDR2 is SVGAGI (reference sequence). CDR3 loop: CASTDPGTFGNTIYF. In DNA, the CDR3 is TGTGCCAGCACCGACCCCGGGACATTCGGAAACACCATATATTTT.

This sequence joins TRBV7-2 and TRBJ1-1; 10 positions agree with TRBD1. V was pared by 11 bases and J by 4 bases, with 7 bases of the junction left unmatched. CDR1 and CDR2 from the germline V gene are SGHTA and FQGNSA. The CDR3 length is 13 residues. CDR3 nucleotide sequence: TGTGCCGATAGGGACAGGGGTGGCACTGAAGCTTTCTTT. This sequence encodes CADRDRGGTEAFF.

The J gene is TRBJ2-7, the V gene TRBV6-5; 9 bases match TRBD1. The V segment lost 6 bases and the J segment 1 base; nucleotides outside the gene matches: 7. CDR1 and CDR2 (germline): MNHEY, SVGAGI. This CDR3 is 15 amino acids long. CDR3 sequence reads: CASRTGTGRSYEQYF. The CDR3 DNA reads as TGTGCCAGCAGGACCGGGACAGGGAGATCCTACGAGCAGTACTTC.

V is TRBV3-1 (or the pseudogene TRBV3-2) and J is TRBJ1-1; D remains unclear. Germline CDR1 is LGHDT and CDR2 is YNNKEL (reference sequence). This CDR3 contains 12 residues. Trimming stripped 1 base from V and 5 bases from J, with 5 bases between. CDR3 bases: TGTGCCAGCAGCCAAGGGGCTACTGAAGCTTTCTTT. It codes for CASSQGATEAFF.